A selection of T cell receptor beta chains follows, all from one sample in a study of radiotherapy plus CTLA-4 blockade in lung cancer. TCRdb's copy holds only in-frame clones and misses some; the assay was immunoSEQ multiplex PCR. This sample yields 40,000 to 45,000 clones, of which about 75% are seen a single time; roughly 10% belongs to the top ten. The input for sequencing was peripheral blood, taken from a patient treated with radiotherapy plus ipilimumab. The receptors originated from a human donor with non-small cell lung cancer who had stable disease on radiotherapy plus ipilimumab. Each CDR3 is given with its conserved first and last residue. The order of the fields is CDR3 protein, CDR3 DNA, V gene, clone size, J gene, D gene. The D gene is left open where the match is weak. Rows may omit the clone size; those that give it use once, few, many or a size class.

CDR3 protein: CASSPLGNPLGELFF; CDR3 DNA: TGCGCCAGCAGCCCCCTGGGCAACCCGCTCGGGGAGCTGTTTTTT; V gene: TRBV5-1; clone size: -; J gene: TRBJ2-2; D gene: -
CDR3 protein: CASRPGLTYNSPLHF; CDR3 DNA: TGTGCCAGCAGACCAGGGTTGACCTATAATTCACCCCTCCACTTT; V gene: TRBV2; clone size: -; J gene: TRBJ1-6; D gene: -
CDR3 protein: CASATGKRNQPQHF; CDR3 DNA: TGTGCCTCCGCCACGGGGAAACGCAATCAGCCCCAGCATTTT; V gene: TRBV19; clone size: -; J gene: TRBJ1-5; D gene: -
CDR3 protein: CAISEGAEAFF; CDR3 DNA: TGTGCCATCAGTGAGGGTGCGGAAGCTTTCTTT; V gene: TRBV10-3; clone size: few; J gene: TRBJ1-1; D gene: -
CDR3 protein: CASSTLRLSYEQYF; CDR3 DNA: TGTGCCAGTAGTACACTAAGGCTCTCCTACGAGCAGTACTTC; V gene: TRBV19; clone size: -; J gene: TRBJ2-7; D gene: -
CDR3 protein: CASSGGRSGGLHYGYTF; CDR3 DNA: TGTGCCAGCAGTGGAGGGAGGTCAGGGGGCCTCCATTATGGCTACACCTTC; V gene: TRBV6-1; clone size: -; J gene: TRBJ1-2; D gene: TRBD1
CDR3 protein: CASSQSRDRPYEQYF; CDR3 DNA: TGTGCCAGCAGTCAATCCAGGGATCGACCCTACGAGCAGTACTTC; V gene: TRBV7-2; clone size: once; J gene: TRBJ2-7; D gene: -
CDR3 protein: CATSRAGAGGNTIYF; CDR3 DNA: TGTGCCACCAGCAGAGCAGGGGCAGGTGGAAACACCATATATTTT; V gene: TRBV15; clone size: few; J gene: TRBJ1-3; D gene: -
CDR3 protein: CSVEKAGGFTDTQYF; CDR3 DNA: TGCAGCGTTGAGAAGGCGGGGGGGTTCACAGATACGCAGTATTTT; V gene: TRBV29-1; clone size: -; J gene: TRBJ2-3; D gene: TRBD2
CDR3 protein: CASSFKAGGGYNEQFF; CDR3 DNA: TGTGCCAGCAGCTTCAAAGCGGGGGGTGGCTACAATGAGCAGTTCTTC; V gene: TRBV11-3; clone size: -; J gene: TRBJ2-1; D gene: TRBD2
CDR3 protein: CASRVQSLAFF; CDR3 DNA: TGTGCCAGCAGGGTTCAGTCTCTGGCTTTCTTT; V gene: TRBV28; clone size: -; J gene: TRBJ1-1; D gene: -
CDR3 protein: CASSFFDRISGNTIYF; CDR3 DNA: TGTGCCAGCAGCTTTTTTGACAGGATCTCTGGAAACACCATATATTTT; V gene: TRBV5-6; clone size: -; J gene: TRBJ1-3; D gene: -
CDR3 protein: CASSFGGGLNEQFF; CDR3 DNA: TGTGCCAGCAGCTTCGGGGGGGGGCTAAATGAGCAGTTCTTC; V gene: TRBV5-5; clone size: -; J gene: TRBJ2-1; D gene: TRBD2
CDR3 protein: CASSLAGANGNTIYF; CDR3 DNA: TGCGCCAGCAGCTTGGCTGGGGCTAATGGAAACACCATATATTTT; V gene: TRBV5-1; clone size: -; J gene: TRBJ1-3; D gene: -
CDR3 protein: CASRGGDRRTGELFF; CDR3 DNA: TGCGCCAGCAGGGGCGGGGATCGAAGGACCGGGGAGCTGTTTTTT; V gene: TRBV5-1; clone size: -; J gene: TRBJ2-2; D gene: -
CDR3 protein: CASSQAGATQYF; CDR3 DNA: TGCGCCAGCAGCCAAGCAGGGGCGACGCAGTATTTT; V gene: TRBV4-1; clone size: -; J gene: TRBJ2-3; D gene: -
CDR3 protein: CASSAGRSGAAEAFF; CDR3 DNA: TGCGCCAGCAGCGCCGGGAGGTCGGGGGCAGCTGAAGCTTTCTTT; V gene: TRBV5-1; clone size: -; J gene: TRBJ1-1; D gene: -
CDR3 protein: CASSVDGSAEAFF; CDR3 DNA: TGTGCCAGCAGCGTAGACGGCAGCGCTGAAGCTTTCTTT; V gene: TRBV9; clone size: -; J gene: TRBJ1-1; D gene: -
CDR3 protein: CASSTSSGGAAGELFF; CDR3 DNA: TGTGCCAGCAGCACCTCTAGCGGGGGGGCAGCCGGGGAGCTGTTTTTT; V gene: TRBV9; clone size: few; J gene: TRBJ2-2; D gene: TRBD2